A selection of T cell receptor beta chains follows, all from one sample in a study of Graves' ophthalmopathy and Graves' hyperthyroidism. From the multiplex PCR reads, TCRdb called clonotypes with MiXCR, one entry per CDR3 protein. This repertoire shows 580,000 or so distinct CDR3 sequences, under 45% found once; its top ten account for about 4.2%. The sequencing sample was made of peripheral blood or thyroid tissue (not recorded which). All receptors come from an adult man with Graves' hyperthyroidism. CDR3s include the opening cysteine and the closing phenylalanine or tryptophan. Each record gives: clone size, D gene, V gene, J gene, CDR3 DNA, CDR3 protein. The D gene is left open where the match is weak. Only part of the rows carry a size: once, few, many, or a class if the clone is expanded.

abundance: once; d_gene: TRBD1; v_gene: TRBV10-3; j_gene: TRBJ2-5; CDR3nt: TGTGCCGCCCTGGACAGGGACCAAGAGACCCAGTACTTC; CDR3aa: CAALDRDQETQYF
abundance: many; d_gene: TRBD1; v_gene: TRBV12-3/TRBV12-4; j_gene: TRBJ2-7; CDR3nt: TGTGCCAGCAGTTTGACAGGGGGCTCCCGCGAGCAGTACTTC; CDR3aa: CASSLTGGSREQYF
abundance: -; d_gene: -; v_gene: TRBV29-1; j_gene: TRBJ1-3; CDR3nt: TGCAGCAGTGAGGGGACTCCTGGAAACACCATATATTTT; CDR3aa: CSSEGTPGNTIYF
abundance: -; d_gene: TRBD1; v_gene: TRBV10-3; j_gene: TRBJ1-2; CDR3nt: TGTGCCATCAGGCTGGACAGGGGGAGCGACTATGGCTACACCTTC; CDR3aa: CAIRLDRGSDYGYTF
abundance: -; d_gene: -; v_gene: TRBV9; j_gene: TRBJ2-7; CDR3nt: TGTGCCAGCAGCGTACAAGGGGGGCCCACCTACGAGCAGTACTTC; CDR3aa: CASSVQGGPTYEQYF
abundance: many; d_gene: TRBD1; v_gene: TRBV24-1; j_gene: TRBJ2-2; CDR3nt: TGTGCCACCAGGGGGACAGGGGGAAACACCGGGGAGCTGTTTTTT; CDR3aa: CATRGTGGNTGELFF
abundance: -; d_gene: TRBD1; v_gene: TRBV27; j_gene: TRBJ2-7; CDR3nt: TGTGCCAGCAGGTCCGGGACAGGGCTCTCCTACGAGCAGTACTTC; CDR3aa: CASRSGTGLSYEQYF
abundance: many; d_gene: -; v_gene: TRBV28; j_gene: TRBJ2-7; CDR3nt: TGTGCCAGCAGACGCAGGGGACCCTACGAGCAGTACTTC; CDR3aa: CASRRRGPYEQYF
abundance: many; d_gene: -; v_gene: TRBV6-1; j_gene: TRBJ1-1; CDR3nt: TGTGCCAGCAGTGATCTCCAGGGATTTAGGACTGAAGCTTTCTTT; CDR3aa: CASSDLQGFRTEAFF
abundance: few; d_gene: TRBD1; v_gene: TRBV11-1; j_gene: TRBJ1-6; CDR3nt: TGTGCCAGCAGCTCCAGCGTCGGACAGGGAGAGAATTCACCCCTCCACTTT; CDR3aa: CASSSSVGQGENSPLHF
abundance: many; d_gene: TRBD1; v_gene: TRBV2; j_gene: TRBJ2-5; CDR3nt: TGTGCCAGCACAGGGGGCCCGGGGTCCGTGACCCAGTACTTC; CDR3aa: CASTGGPGSVTQYF
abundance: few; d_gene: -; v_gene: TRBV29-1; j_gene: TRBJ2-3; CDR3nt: TGCAGCGGATGTGAGGGGGGCACAGATACGCAGTATTTT; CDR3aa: CSGCEGGTDTQYF
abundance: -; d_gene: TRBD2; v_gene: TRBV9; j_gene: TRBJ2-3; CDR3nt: TGTGCCAGCAGCTCCAGCGGGGGGGTCGGAGATACGCAGTATTTT; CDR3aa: CASSSSGGVGDTQYF
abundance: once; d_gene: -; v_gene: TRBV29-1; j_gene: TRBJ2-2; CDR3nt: TGCAGCGCCGAGGCGAACACCGGGGAGCTGTTTTTT; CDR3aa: CSAEANTGELFF
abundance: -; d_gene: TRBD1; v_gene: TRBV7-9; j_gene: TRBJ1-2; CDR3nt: TGTGCCAGCAGCCAAGACAGGGGGCGACGGGTTAACTATGGCTACACCTTC; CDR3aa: CASSQDRGRRVNYGYTF
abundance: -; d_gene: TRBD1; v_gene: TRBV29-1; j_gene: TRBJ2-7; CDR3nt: TGCAGCGTACGCCGGGACAGGGGGGACTACGAGCAGTACTTC; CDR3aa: CSVRRDRGDYEQYF
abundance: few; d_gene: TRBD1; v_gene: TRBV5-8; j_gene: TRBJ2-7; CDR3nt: TGTGCCAGCAACTTTCGGACAGGGAGCTCCTACGAGCAGTACTTC; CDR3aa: CASNFRTGSSYEQYF
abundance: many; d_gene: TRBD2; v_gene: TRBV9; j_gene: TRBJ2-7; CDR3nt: TGTGCCAGCAGCGGGGGCTTGGGTAGCGGGAGGATTGAGCAGTACTTC; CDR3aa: CASSGGLGSGRIEQYF
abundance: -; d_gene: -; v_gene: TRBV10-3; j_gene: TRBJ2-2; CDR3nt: TGTGCCAGCAGCCGACTGACTAGCGGGGAGCTGTTTTTT; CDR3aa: CASSRLTSGELFF
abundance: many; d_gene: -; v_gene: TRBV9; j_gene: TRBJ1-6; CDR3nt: TGTGCCAGCAGCGTAGATGTAGACAGCTCCTATAATTCACCCCTCCACTTT; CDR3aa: CASSVDVDSSYNSPLHF
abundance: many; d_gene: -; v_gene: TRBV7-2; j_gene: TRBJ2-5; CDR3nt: TGTGCCAGCAGCTTAAACCCAAACCAAGAGACCCAGTACTTC; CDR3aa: CASSLNPNQETQYF
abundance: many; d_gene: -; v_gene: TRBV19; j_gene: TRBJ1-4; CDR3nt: TGTGCCAGTAGTACGGGAGCAACTAATGAAAAACTGTTTTTT; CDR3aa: CASSTGATNEKLFF
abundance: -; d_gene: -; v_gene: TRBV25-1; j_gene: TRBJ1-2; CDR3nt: TGTGCCAGCAGTGACACCGGGGAGGGATTAAATGGCTACACCTTC; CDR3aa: CASSDTGEGLNGYTF
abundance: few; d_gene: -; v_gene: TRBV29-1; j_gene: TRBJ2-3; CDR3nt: TGCAGCGTAGAGAAGGGCACAGATACGCAGTATTTT; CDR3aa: CSVEKGTDTQYF
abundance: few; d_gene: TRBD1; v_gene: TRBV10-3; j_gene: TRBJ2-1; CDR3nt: TGTGCCATCAGTGATACCGGGACAGGGCTTGAGCAGTTCTTC; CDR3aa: CAISDTGTGLEQFF
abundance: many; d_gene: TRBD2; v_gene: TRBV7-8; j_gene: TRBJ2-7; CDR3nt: TGTGCCAGCAGCTTAAATGGGGGACTATACTACGAGCAGTACTTC; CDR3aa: CASSLNGGLYYEQYF
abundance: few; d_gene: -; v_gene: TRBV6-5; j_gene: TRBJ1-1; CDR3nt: TGTGCCAGCAGTGCGGGCAGGACTAGGGCCACTGAAGCTTTCTTT; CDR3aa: CASSAGRTRATEAFF
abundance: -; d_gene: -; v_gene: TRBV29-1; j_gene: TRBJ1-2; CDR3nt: TGCAGCGTTGAAGGGGGAGCGGGAAACACCTTC; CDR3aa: CSVEGGAGNTF
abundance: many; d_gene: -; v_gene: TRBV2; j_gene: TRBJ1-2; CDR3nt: TGTGCCAGCACCACCCCGGGGGGCATGGGTGGCTACACCTTC; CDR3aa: CASTTPGGMGGYTF
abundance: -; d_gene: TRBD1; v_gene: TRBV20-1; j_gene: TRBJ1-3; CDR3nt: TGCAGTGCTAGGGGACAGGGATCAGGAAACACCATATATTTT; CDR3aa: CSARGQGSGNTIYF
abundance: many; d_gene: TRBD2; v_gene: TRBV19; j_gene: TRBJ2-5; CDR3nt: TGTGCCAGTACCCAAAGCGGGAGAACCGAGACCCAGTACTTC; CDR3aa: CASTQSGRTETQYF
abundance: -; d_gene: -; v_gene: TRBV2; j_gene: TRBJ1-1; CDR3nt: TGTGCCAGCAATTCCCGGGGCCGAGACAAGGGTGAAGCTTTCTTT; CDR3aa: CASNSRGRDKGEAFF
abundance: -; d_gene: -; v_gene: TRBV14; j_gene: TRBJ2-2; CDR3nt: TGTGCCAGCAGCCAAGGCCGTGGGGAGCTGTTTTTT; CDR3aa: CASSQGRGELFF
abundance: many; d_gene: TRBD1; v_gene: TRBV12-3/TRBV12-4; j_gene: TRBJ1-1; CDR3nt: TGTGCAACGCAGGGGGCGGAGACTGAAGCTTTCTTT; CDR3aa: CATQGAETEAFF
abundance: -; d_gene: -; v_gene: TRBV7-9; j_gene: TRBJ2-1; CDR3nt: TGTGCCAGCAGCCAGGGTCCACGGGGCTCCTACAATGAGCAGTTCTTC; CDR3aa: CASSQGPRGSYNEQFF
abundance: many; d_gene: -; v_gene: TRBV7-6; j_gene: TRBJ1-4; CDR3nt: TGTGCCAGCAGCTTAGGTACAGCCAGGAATGAAAAACTGTTTTTT; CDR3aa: CASSLGTARNEKLFF
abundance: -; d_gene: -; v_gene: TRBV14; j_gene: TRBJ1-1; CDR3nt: TGTGCCAGCAGCCAAACTATTCGACAGATCAACATGAACACTGAAGCTTTCTTT; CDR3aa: CASSQTIRQINMNTEAFF
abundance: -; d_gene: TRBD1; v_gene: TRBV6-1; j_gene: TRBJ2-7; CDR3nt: TGTGCCAGCTCCCCAACGGGACAGGGCTCCTACGAGCAGTACTTC; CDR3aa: CASSPTGQGSYEQYF
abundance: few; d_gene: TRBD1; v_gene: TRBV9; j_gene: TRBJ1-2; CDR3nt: TGTGCCAGCAGCCTTAAAAGGGACAGCCTTAACTATGGCTACACCTTC; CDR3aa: CASSLKRDSLNYGYTF
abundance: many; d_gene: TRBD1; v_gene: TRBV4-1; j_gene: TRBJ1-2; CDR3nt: TGCGCCAGCCGGACGGACAGGAACTATGGCTACACCTTC; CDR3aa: CASRTDRNYGYTF
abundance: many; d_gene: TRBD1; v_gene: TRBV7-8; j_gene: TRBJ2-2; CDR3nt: TGTGCCAGCAGCCCCGACAGGGCGGAGCTGTTTTTT; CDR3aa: CASSPDRAELFF
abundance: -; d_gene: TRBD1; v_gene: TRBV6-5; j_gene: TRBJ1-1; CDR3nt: TGTGCCAGCAGTTCCCGACAGGGGTCCCTCACTGAAGCTTTCTTT; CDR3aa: CASSSRQGSLTEAFF
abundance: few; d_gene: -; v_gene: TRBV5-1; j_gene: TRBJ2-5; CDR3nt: TGCGCCAGCAGCTTGGAGGGGGATCCCCGGGGAGAGACCCAGTACTTC; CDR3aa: CASSLEGDPRGETQYF
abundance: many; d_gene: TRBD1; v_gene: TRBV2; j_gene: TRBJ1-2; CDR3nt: TGTGCCAGCAGGGAAAACAGGGGACAAGATGGCTACACCTTC; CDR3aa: CASRENRGQDGYTF
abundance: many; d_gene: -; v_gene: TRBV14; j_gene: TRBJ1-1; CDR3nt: TGTGCCAGCAGCGGATATAAAGATGAAGCTTTCTTT; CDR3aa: CASSGYKDEAFF
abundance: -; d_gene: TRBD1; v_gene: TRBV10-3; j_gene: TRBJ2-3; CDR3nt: TGTGCCATCAGCCGGGGGACAGGTAGAGATACGCAGTATTTT; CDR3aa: CAISRGTGRDTQYF
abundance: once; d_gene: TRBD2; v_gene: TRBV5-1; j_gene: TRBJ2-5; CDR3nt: TGCGCCAGCAGCAGTGGGACTAGCTCCCCACAAGAGACCCAGTACTTC; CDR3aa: CASSSGTSSPQETQYF
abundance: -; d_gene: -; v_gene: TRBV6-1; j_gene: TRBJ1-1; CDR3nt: TGCGCCAGCAGCCAAGCTCTGAGGGGAATAGGCACTGAAGCTTTCTTT; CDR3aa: CASSQALRGIGTEAFF
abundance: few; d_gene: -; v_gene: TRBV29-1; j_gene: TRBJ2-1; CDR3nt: TGCAGCGTTGTCGTGGGTGAGCAGTTCTTC; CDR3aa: CSVVVGEQFF
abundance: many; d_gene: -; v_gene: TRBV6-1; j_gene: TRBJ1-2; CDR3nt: TGTGCCAGCAGTGAACGGGGACCATATGGCTACACCTTC; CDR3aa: CASSERGPYGYTF
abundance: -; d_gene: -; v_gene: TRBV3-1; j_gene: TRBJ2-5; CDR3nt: TGTGCCAGCAGCCAAGGCGTTTACCGGGAGACCCAGTACTTC; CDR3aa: CASSQGVYRETQYF
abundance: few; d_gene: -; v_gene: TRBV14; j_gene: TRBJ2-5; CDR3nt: TGTGCCAGCAGCCAAGTGGGGACACCGGCCTCGTACCAAGAGACCCAGTACTTC; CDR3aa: CASSQVGTPASYQETQYF
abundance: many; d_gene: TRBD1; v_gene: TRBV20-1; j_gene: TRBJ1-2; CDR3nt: TGCAGTGCTAGGCTACCCGGGACAGACAACTATGGCTACACCTTC; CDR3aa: CSARLPGTDNYGYTF
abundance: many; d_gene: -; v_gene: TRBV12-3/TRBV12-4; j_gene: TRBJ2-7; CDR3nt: TGTGCCAGCATTCCCTACGAGCAGTACTTC; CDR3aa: CASIPYEQYF
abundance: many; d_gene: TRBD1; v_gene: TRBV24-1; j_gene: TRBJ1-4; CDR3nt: TGTGCCACCAGTGATTCTCAGGGGGCGCGGGAAAAACTGTTTTTT; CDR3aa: CATSDSQGAREKLFF